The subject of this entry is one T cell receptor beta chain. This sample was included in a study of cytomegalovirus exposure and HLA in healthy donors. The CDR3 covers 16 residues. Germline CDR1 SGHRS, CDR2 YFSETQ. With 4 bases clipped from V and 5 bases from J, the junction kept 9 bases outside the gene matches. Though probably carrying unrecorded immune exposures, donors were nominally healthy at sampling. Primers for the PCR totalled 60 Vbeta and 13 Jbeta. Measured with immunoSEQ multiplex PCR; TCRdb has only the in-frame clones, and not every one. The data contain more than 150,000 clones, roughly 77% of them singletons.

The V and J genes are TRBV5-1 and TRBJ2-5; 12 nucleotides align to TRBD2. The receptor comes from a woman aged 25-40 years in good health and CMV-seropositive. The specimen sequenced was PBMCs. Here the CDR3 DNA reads TGCGCCAGCAGCGTAACTAGCGGGGGGTCACACGAGACCCAGTACTTC. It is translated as CASSVTSGGSHETQYF.